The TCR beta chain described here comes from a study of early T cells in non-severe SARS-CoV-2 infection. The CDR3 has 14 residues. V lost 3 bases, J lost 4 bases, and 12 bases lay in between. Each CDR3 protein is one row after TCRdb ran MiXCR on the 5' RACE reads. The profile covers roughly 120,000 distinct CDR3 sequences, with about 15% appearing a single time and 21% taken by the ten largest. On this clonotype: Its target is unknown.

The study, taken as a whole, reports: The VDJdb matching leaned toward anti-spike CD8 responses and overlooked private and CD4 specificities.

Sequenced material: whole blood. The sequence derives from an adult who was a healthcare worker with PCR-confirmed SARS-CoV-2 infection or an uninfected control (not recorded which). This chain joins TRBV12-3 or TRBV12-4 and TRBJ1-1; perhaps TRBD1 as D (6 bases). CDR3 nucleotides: TGTGCCAGCAGTTTTGGGGGGCTCGGCACTGAAGCTTTCTTT. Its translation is CASSFGGLGTEAFF.